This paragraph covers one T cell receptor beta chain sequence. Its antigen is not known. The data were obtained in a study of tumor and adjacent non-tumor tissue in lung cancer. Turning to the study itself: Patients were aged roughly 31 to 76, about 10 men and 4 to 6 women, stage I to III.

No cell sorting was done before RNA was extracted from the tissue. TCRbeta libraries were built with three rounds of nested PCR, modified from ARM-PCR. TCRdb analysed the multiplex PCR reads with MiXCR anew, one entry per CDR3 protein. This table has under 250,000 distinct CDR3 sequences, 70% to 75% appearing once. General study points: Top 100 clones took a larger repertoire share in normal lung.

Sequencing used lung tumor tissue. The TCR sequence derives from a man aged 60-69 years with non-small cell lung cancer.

DNA of the CDR3: TGTGCCAGCAGCGCGAAGCGGGGGCATAGCACAGATACGCAGTATTTT. It codes for CASSAKRGHSTDTQYF. The chain joins TRBV11-2 to TRBJ2-3; 8 bases are shared with TRBD2. The CDR3 runs to 16 residues. Germline CDR1 is SGHAT and CDR2 is FQNNGV. Losses at the gene ends were 5 bases for V and 0 bases for J; bases not matched to a gene: 7. Filled out from reference TRBV11-2 and TRBJ2-3, the complete variable domain reads EAGVAQSPRYKIIEKRQSVAFWCNPISGHATLYWYQQILGQGPKLLIQFQNNGVVDDSQLPKDRFSAERLKGVDSTLKIQPAKLEDSAVYLCASSAKRGHSTDTQYFGPGTRLTVL.